This T cell receptor (beta chain) was recovered during a study of siplizumab effects on memory and regulatory T cells. General study points: The study did not confirm that proliferating Tregs from siplizumab cultures were suppressive. Unstimulated subsets contained matches for only a minor fraction of alloreactive clones. An assignable phenotype, naive or memory, was missing from roughly 78-96% of proliferating CD4+ or CD8+ clones.

Naive, memory, effector memory and TEMRA subsets, all unstimulated, were sequenced in three donor pairs. In regard to this clone: Its antigen is unidentified.

Here immunoSEQ multiplex PCR was the method, and the copy in TCRdb shows in-frame clones only, minus some. The sample records around 65,000 clones, roughly 85% being singletons. The TCR was taken from a human donor in good health. Sequenced: memory CD4+ T cells sorted from blood.

As DNA, the CDR3 is TGTGCCAGCAGCTGGTCTGCGGGCAGCTCCTACGAGCAGTACTTC. This gives the protein CASSWSAGSSYEQYF. The chain is built from TRBV11-2 and TRBJ2-7, with D maybe TRBD2 (5 bases). The germline V gene encodes CDR1 SGHAT and CDR2 FQNNGV. With 4 bases removed from V and 0 bases from J, the gap between germline ends came to 13 bases. The CDR3 is 15 amino acids.